This T cell receptor beta chain comes out of a study of siplizumab effects on memory and regulatory T cells. The CDR3 runs to 18 residues. V lost 1 base, J lost 5 bases, and 20 bases lay in between. Germline V gene lookup returns CDR1 SGHTA and CDR2 FQGNSA. In this sample, this clone turned up once. Antigen specificity is unknown. Per individual sample, some 10^5 TCR templates were assayed. Sequencing used immunoSEQ multiplex PCR; TCRdb keeps in-frame clones, though not all of them. The data show about 87,000 clones, 85% to 90% seen once. Study observations and caveats: Contribution to the alloresponse seemed major for naive T cells, which also seemed more diverse than memory cells. A minor share of alloreactive clones matched unstimulated subsets. Controls showed an average of 26.9% Treg-derived mappable alloreactive CD4+ clones, while siplizumab showed around 70%.

This chain uses TRBV7-2 with TRBJ1-4; D remains ambiguous. The receptor was derived from a human donor in good health. Material: CD4+ T cells sorted from blood. CDR3 bases: TGTGCCAGCAGCTTAGTTCAGGTTAGACCAGGCCTGAATGAAAAACTGTTTTTT. Its translation is CASSLVQVRPGLNEKLFF.